These T cell receptor beta chains were read from a single sample in a study of technical replicates of blood from a handful of donors. The data were produced by immunoSEQ multiplex PCR, yet TCRdb's version contains in-frame clones alone and is incomplete. Of around 65,000 clones listed, approximately 83% were seen once; the top ten hold about 5%. The sample comprised PBMCs. The source of these receptors is a human donor in good health. Some clones in this sample may be carry-over from other donors' samples. Both conserved end residues are trimmed from each CDR3. The D gene is left open where the match is weak.

TRBV9	NA	ASSVGLEVNTEAF
TRBV7-2	TRBD1	ASGPSGQGWETQY
TRBV19	NA	ASRGPGVGANVLT
TRBV28	TRBD1	ASSTGGGNTEAF
TRBV7-9	TRBD1	ASSLDRGEQY
TRBV7-8	NA	ASTRGAVRSYEQY
TRBV5-4	TRBD1	ASSLARGKADTQY
TRBV5-4	NA	ASRSDLQHYEQY
TRBV7-9	NA	ASSPEYQETQY
TRBV5-6	TRBD1	ASSLYVRGAEAF
TRBV30	NA	AWSRTSSYNEQF
TRBV30	TRBD2	AWRKRGNTGELF
TRBV6-5	NA	ASSSGLYSGANVLT
TRBV25-1	TRBD2	ASSPLAGEFQETQY
TRBV5-6	TRBD1	ASSWIQGIENIQY
TRBV11-2	NA	ASSSLNTGELF
TRBV7-9	TRBD1	ASSTGQVGLVYGYT
TRBV2	NA	ASRAGGGYGYT
TRBV10-2	TRBD1	ASSERAGGTGELF
TRBV29-1	NA	SVERGSSYNEQF